This is a list of T cell receptor beta chains from one sample in a study of OX40 agonist ivuxolimab in advanced cancers. The method was immunoSEQ multiplex PCR; TCRdb's version includes in-frame clones alone and lacks a portion of them. The sample carries 90,000 to 100,000 clones, 80% to 90% recorded once. Sequencing was performed on CD4+ or CD8+ T cells sorted from blood, taken in a trial of the OX40 agonist ivuxolimab. The source of these receptors is an adult with an advanced solid tumor such as melanoma, head and neck, liver or kidney cancer. Both conserved end residues are part of each CDR3. The order of the fields is CDR3 protein, CDR3 DNA, V gene, CDR3 length, J gene, D gene, clone size. D genes are given only for firm matches. Clone sizes are given selectively: once, few, many, or a class where the clone is expanded.

CDR3aa: CASSLGLAGEGELFF
CDR3nt: TGTGCCAGCAGCCTTGGACTAGCGGGAGAAGGGGAGCTGTTTTTT
v_gene: TRBV7-2
len: 15
j_gene: TRBJ2-2
d_gene: TRBD2
abundance: -

CDR3aa: CASSLHTGELFF
CDR3nt: TGTGCCAGCAGCTTACACACCGGGGAGCTGTTTTTT
v_gene: TRBV7-8
len: 12
j_gene: TRBJ2-2
d_gene: -
abundance: many

CDR3aa: CASSLLGRELFF
CDR3nt: TGTGCCAGCAGCTTACTGGGGCGGGAGCTGTTTTTT
v_gene: TRBV7-8
len: 12
j_gene: TRBJ2-2
d_gene: -
abundance: -

CDR3aa: CASSAGQGSNQPQHF
CDR3nt: TGCGCCAGCAGCGCGGGACAGGGAAGCAATCAGCCCCAGCATTTT
v_gene: TRBV5-1
len: 15
j_gene: TRBJ1-5
d_gene: TRBD1
abundance: -

CDR3aa: CASSFGGGDTQYF
CDR3nt: TGTGCCAGCAGCTTTGGGGGGGGAGATACGCAGTATTTT
v_gene: TRBV7-2
len: 13
j_gene: TRBJ2-3
d_gene: TRBD2
abundance: -

CDR3aa: CASSLAGLYQFF
CDR3nt: TGTGCCAGCAGCTTAGCGGGTCTCTATCAGTTCTTC
v_gene: TRBV7-9
len: 12
j_gene: TRBJ2-1
d_gene: -
abundance: -

CDR3aa: CASSLSYQGTSGNYEQYF
CDR3nt: TGCGCCAGCAGCTTGAGTTATCAGGGGACTAGCGGAAACTACGAGCAGTACTTC
v_gene: TRBV5-1
len: 18
j_gene: TRBJ2-7
d_gene: TRBD2
abundance: -

CDR3aa: CASSSWDTEAFF
CDR3nt: TGTGCCAGTAGCTCCTGGGACACTGAAGCTTTCTTT
v_gene: TRBV19
len: 12
j_gene: TRBJ1-1
d_gene: -
abundance: -

CDR3aa: CASTFDGGGTEAFF
CDR3nt: TGTGCCAGCACCTTTGATGGGGGCGGCACTGAAGCTTTCTTT
v_gene: TRBV5-5
len: 14
j_gene: TRBJ1-1
d_gene: -
abundance: -

CDR3aa: CASGPATEAFF
CDR3nt: TGTGCCAGCGGACCGGCGACTGAAGCTTTCTTT
v_gene: TRBV7-9
len: 11
j_gene: TRBJ1-1
d_gene: -
abundance: -